The sequence of this T cell receptor (beta chain) was determined in a study of blood T cell repertoires in COVID-19. The wider study: Acute-phase and convalescent COVID-19 samples originated in the United States, Italy and Spain. Sources were T cells, B-cell-depleted T cells, or PBMCs; the material itself was cDNA or gDNA.

The germline gives CDR1 MNHNY, CDR2 SVGAGI (reference sequence). The ends lost 7 bases at V and 0 bases at J; junction bases unmatched: 6. The CDR3 has 15 amino acids. As handled by the study authors: Estimates of nucleated cell counts were drawn from the amplification of reference gene primers. Method: immunoSEQ multiplex PCR; TCRdb's copy keeps in-frame clones and lacks some. V and J calls and clone size come straight from that table; D and trimming were deduced from the DNA. The table lists 150,000 to 200,000 clones, around nine tenths of them singletons. This receptor was obtained from a man aged 55-75 years with active or convalescent COVID-19. This chain links TRBV6-6 with TRBJ2-3; 8 bases align to TRBD2. The sequenced sample consisted of peripheral blood. The chain's CDR3 is CASTREGPSTDTQYF. DNA of the CDR3: TGTGCCAGCACACGGGAGGGCCCTAGCACAGATACGCAGTATTTT.